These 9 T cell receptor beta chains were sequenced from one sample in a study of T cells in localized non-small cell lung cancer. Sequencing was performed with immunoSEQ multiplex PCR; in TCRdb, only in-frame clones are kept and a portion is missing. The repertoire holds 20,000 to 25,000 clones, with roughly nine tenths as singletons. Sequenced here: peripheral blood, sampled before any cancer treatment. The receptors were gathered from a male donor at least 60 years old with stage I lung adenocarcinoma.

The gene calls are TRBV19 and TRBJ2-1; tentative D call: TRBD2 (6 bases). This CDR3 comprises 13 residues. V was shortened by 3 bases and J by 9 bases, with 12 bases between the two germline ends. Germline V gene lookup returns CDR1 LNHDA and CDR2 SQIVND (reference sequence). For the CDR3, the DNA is TGTGCCAGTAGTATCGCTGCGGGGTTTGAGCAGTTCTTC. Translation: CASSIAAGFEQFF. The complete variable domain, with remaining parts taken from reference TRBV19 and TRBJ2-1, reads DGGITQSPKYLFRKEGQNVTLSCEQNLNHDAMYWYRQDPGQGLRLIYYSQIVNDFQKGDIAEGYSVSREKKESFPLTVTSAQKNPTAFYLCASSIAAGFEQFFGPGTRLTVL.

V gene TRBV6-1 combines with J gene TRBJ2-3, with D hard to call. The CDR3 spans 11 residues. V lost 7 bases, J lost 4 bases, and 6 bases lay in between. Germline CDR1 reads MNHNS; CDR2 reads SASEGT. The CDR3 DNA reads TGTGCCAGCACCATGCCAGATACGCAGTATTTT. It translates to CASTMPDTQYF.

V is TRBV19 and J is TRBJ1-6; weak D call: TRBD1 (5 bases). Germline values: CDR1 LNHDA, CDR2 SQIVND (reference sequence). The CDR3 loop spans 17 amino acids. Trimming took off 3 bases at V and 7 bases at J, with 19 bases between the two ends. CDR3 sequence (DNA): TGTGCCAGTAGTATTGGCCAGGGCTACGGCGGGAATTCACCCCTCCACTTT. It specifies CASSIGQGYGGNSPLHF.

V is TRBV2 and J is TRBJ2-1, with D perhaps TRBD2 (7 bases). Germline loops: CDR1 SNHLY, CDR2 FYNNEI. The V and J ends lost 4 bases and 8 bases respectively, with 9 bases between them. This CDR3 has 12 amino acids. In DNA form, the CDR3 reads TGTGCCAGCAGTGCGGGGGGCGATGAGCAGTTCTTC. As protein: CASSAGGDEQFF.

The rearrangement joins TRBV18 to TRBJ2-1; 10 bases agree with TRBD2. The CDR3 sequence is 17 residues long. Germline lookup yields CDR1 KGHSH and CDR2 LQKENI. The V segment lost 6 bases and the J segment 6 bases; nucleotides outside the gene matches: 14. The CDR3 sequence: CASSYDSTSGFLNEQFF. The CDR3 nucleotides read TGTGCCAGCTCCTACGATTCGACTAGCGGGTTCCTCAATGAGCAGTTCTTC. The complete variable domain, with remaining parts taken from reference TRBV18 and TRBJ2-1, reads NAGVMQNPRHLVRRRGQEARLRCSPMKGHSHVYWYRQLPEEGLKFMVYLQKENIIDESGMPKERFSAEFPKEGPSILRIQQVVRGDSAAYFCASSYDSTSGFLNEQFFGPGTRLTVL.

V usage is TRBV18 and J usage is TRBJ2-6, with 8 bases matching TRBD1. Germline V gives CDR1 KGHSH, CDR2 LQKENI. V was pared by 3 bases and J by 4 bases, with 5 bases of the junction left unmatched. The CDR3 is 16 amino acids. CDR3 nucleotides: TGTGCCAGCTCACCGAGCAGGGGGCCCGGGGCCAACGTCCTGACTTTC. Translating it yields CASSPSRGPGANVLTF.

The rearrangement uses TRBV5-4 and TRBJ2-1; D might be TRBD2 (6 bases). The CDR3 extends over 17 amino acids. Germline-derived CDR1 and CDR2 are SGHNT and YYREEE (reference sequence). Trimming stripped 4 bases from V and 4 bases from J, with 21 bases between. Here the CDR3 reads CASSRRVYETLYNEQFF. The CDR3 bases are TGTGCCAGCAGCCGGAGGGTCTACGAGACGTTATACAATGAGCAGTTCTTC. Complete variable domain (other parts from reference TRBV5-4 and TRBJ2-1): ETGVTQSPTHLIKTRGQQVTLRCSSQSGHNTVSWYQQALGQGPQFIFQYYREEENGRGNFPPRFSGLQFPNYSSELNVNALELDDSALYLCASSRRVYETLYNEQFFGPGTRLTVL.

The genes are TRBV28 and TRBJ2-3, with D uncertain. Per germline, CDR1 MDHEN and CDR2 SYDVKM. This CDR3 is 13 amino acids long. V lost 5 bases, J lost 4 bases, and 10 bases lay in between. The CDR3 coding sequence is TGTGCCAGCAGTCCCTCGTTTGCAGATACGCAGTATTTT. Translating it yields CASSPSFADTQYF.

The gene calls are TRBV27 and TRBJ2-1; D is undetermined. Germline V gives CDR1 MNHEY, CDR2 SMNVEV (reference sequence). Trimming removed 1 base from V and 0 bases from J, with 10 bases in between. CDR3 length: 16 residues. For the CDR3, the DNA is TGTGCCAGCAGTTTATTAACTGCAAGCTCCTACAATGAGCAGTTCTTC. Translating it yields CASSLLTASSYNEQFF.